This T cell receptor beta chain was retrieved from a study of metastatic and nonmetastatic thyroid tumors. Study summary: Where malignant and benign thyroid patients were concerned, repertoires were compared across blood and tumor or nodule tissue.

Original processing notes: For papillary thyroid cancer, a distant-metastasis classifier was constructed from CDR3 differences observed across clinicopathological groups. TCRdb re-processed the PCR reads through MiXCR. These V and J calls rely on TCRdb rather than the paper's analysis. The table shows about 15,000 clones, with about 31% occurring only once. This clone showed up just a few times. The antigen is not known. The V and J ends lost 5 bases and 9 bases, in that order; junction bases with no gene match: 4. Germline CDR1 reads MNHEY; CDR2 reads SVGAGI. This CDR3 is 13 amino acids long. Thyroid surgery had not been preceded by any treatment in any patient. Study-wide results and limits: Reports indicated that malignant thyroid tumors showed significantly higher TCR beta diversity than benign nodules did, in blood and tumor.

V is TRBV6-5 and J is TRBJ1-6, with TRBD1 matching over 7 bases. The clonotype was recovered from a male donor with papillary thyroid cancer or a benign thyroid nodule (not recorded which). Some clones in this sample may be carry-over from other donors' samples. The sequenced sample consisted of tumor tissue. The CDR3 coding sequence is TGTGCCAGCAGTATGGCAGGGGGTTCACCCCTCCACTTT. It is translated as CASSMAGGSPLHF.